This TCR beta chain was recovered during a study of shared clonotypes between healthy human individuals. Trimming at V came to 3 bases and at J to 7 bases, leaving 5 bases not matched to a gene. Germline V gives CDR1 LGHNA, CDR2 YNFKEQ. The CDR3 runs 14 residues. Deep-level running was used for the assay. Original methodology: Filtering differed since immunoSEQ provided only junctions, with no quality scores. Generated by immunoSEQ multiplex PCR, the TCRdb table keeps only in-frame clones and is missing some. V and J calls and clone size are given by that table; D and trimming were obtained from the DNA. This sample yields about half a million clones, of which around 79% are seen a single time; 10% to 15% belongs to the top ten. Note on this clone: Antigen specificity is unknown.

Findings and limits, study-wide: Sequencing depth was a factor that was expected to affect clonotype sharing among donors.

The J gene is TRBJ2-7, the V gene TRBV4-2, with TRBD1 matching over 11 bases. The sequence derives from a woman in her forties in good health. Some clones in this sample may be carry-over from other donors' samples. Sequencing was done on a sample of PBMCs. The CDR3 here is CASSHPDRGLEQYF. In nucleotides, the CDR3 is TGTGCCAGCAGCCACCCGGACAGGGGGCTTGAGCAGTACTTC.